This note documents a single TCR beta chain sequence. The antigen is not known. Germline and junction disagree at one end, which may indicate a read error. The CDR3 length is 12 residues. The sample comes from a study of T-cell reconstitution after alpha-beta-depleted transplantation in children. The study's findings and limits: The main origin of T-cell counts and diversity one year after transplant was newly produced T cells. Elevated TCRbeta diversity at day 60 was traced, in some patients, to surviving recipient T cells and thymic progenitors. It was reported that alpha-beta T cells came from several hundred expanded graft clones (about two months after transplant).

The authors prepared the TCRbeta library with unique molecular identifiers. TCRdb reanalysed the PCR reads using MiXCR and keeps one entry per CDR3 protein. Of 750,000 to 950,000 distinct CDR3 sequences detected, 16% appear once; the ten largest clones hold around 5.3%. The source was PBMCs, mostly from graft donor cells, collected 360 days after TCRalphabeta/CD19-depleted stem cell transplant. The V and J genes are TRBV12-3 or TRBV12-4 and TRBJ2-2; tentatively, D is TRBD2 (5 bases). The receptor was isolated from a male patient younger than 18 who had a stem cell transplant for acute lymphoblastic leukemia, so the T cells may come from the graft donor. CDR3 sequence: CASSRLIGVLFF. In DNA, the CDR3 is TGTGCCAGCAGCCGACTAATCGGGGTGCTGTTTTTT.